The 16 T cell receptor beta chains reported below all come from one sample, sequenced in a study of blood T cells in healthy people across ages. The authors ran a second PCR of roughly 6 to 12 cycles using a sample-barcoded 5' primer and a J-beta primer mix. TCRdb re-called the 5' RACE reads with MiXCR, one entry per CDR3 protein. This table holds 1.5 million to 1.9 million distinct CDR3 sequences, approximately 43% found once. Sequencing used blood. These TCRs come from a young woman in good health.

This clonotype was detected only a few times. This chain connects TRBV10-1 to TRBJ2-7; D gene uncertain. V lost 2 bases to trimming and J lost 3 bases, with 14 bases between them. The CDR3 is made up of 15 amino acids. Germline V CDR1 and CDR2: WNHNN, SYGVQD (reference sequence). The CDR3 nucleotides are TGCGCCAGCAGTGAGAGGTGGTCGAACAGCTACGAGCAGTACTTC. Protein product: CASSERWSNSYEQYF.

This clonotype has more than one count but fewer than ten. The genes are TRBV4-3 and TRBJ2-7; D not certain. Germline CDR1 and CDR2: LGHNA and YSLEER. Between the trimmed V and J ends, which lost 0 bases and 3 bases, there was a span of 6 bases. The CDR3 is 13 residues long. CDR3 nucleotide sequence: TGCGCCAGCAGCCAAGAGGGCTACTACGAGCAGTACTTC. Encoded protein: CASSQEGYYEQYF.

This chain uses TRBV2 with TRBJ2-3; a possible D gene is TRBD2 (6 bases). Germline CDR1 is SNHLY and CDR2 is FYNNEI. Trimming took 6 bases from V and 7 from J, leaving 14 bases between them. The CDR3 runs 13 residues. Here the CDR3 reads CASRGTLGYTQYF. In nucleotides, the CDR3 is TGTGCCAGCAGAGGGACTCTGGGGTATACGCAGTATTTT.

Remarks on this clonotype: This may arise from a read error, as a much more abundant clone is one base away. V is TRBV5-1 and J is TRBJ2-1, with a weak D call TRBD2 (5 bases). Trimming took 4 bases from V and 15 from J, leaving 14 bases between them. CDR1 is SGHRS and CDR2 is YFSETQ in the germline V gene. The CDR3 contains 11 residues. In DNA, the CDR3 is TGCGCCAGCAGCCTCGGGGAGACGCGGTTCTTC. Amino acid sequence: CASSLGETRFF.

This clonotype has only a few counts. The chain carries TRBV12-3 or TRBV12-4 and TRBJ1-6; 7 bases match TRBD1. The CDR3 consists of 14 residues. The J segment lost 6 bases and the V segment lost 5 bases, leaving 4 bases of the junction unmatched. This CDR3 reads CASSNRGGNSPLHF. Written as DNA, the CDR3 is TGTGCCAGCAGTAACAGGGGTGGTAATTCACCCCTCCACTTT.

V is TRBV7-8 and J is TRBJ2-5, with 8 positions matching TRBD2. This CDR3 is built from 15 residues. Germline loops: CDR1 SGHVS, CDR2 FQNEAQ. With V trimmed by 4 bases and J by 5 bases, 9 bases remained unmatched. The CDR3 bases are TGTGCCAGCAGCTCAGACCCGGGACTAGGGGAGACCCAGTACTTC. Residues: CASSSDPGLGETQYF.

The rearrangement uses TRBV5-1 and TRBJ2-5; D tentatively fits TRBD1 or TRBD2 (5 bases each). Trimming removed 2 bases from V and 5 bases from J, with 10 bases in between. Germline-derived CDR1 and CDR2 are SGHRS and YFSETQ. The length of the CDR3 is 13 residues. The DNA for the CDR3 is TGCGCCAGCAGCTTTGAGGGGAAGGAGACCCAGTACTTC. Protein product: CASSFEGKETQYF.

This clonotype was detected only a few times. This chain joins TRBV11-2 and TRBJ2-3; D gene unclear. Between the trimmed V and J ends, which lost 5 bases and 0 bases, there was a span of 12 bases. The CDR3 runs to 15 residues. CDR1 and CDR2 from the germline V gene are SGHAT and FQNNGV. CDR3 sequence: CASSQGITSTDTQYF. Written as DNA, the CDR3 is TGTGCCAGCAGCCAAGGGATCACTAGCACAGATACGCAGTATTTT.

The chain employs TRBV7-9 and TRBJ2-3; D is undetermined. Germline CDR1 is SEHNR and CDR2 is FQNEAQ (reference sequence). V dropped 5 bases and J dropped 6 bases, with 27 bases sitting between them. The CDR3 is made up of 18 amino acids. CDR3 region: CASSPYRPPLIGVDTQYF. The DNA of the CDR3 is TGTGCCAGCAGCCCCTACCGACCCCCTCTCATAGGTGTGGATACGCAGTATTTT.

The chain recombines TRBV10-3 with TRBJ1-1, with D unresolved. Germline V gives CDR1 ENHRY, CDR2 SYGVKD. The CDR3 contains 13 residues. Trimming took off 7 bases at V and 1 base at J, with 10 bases between the two ends. CDR3 coding DNA: TGTGCCATCACCCCCTCAGAGAACACTGAAGCTTTCTTT. Protein: CAITPSENTEAFF.

This clonotype was seen many times. The chain joins TRBV7-8 to TRBJ2-1; D gene uncertain. This CDR3 has 13 residues. Looked up from germline, CDR1 is SGHVS and CDR2 is FQNEAQ. V dropped 5 bases and J dropped 2 bases, with 7 bases sitting between them. CDR3 DNA: TGTGCCAGCAGCCCTCTTGCCTACAATGAGCAGTTCTTC. Translated, it gives CASSPLAYNEQFF.

The chain couples TRBV24-1 to TRBJ2-5; 7 bases map to TRBD1. The CDR3 is made up of 15 amino acids. V lost 4 bases to trimming and J lost 11 bases; unmatched junction nucleotides: 15. CDR1 KGHDR and CDR2 SFDVKD come from the germline V gene. The CDR3 is CATSESDLTGIEQYF. The CDR3 bases are TGTGCCACCAGTGAATCCGACCTGACAGGGATTGAGCAGTACTTC.

J is TRBJ1-1 and V is TRBV10-3, with a weak D call TRBD1 (6 bases). The germline V gene encodes CDR1 ENHRY and CDR2 SYGVKD. This CDR3 is built from 15 residues. Deletions cut 0 bases from V and 3 bases from J, with 11 bases between. For the CDR3, the DNA is TGTGCCATCAGTGAGTCGTCGGGGGCCGACACTGAAGCTTTCTTT. This gives the protein CAISESSGADTEAFF.

This chain links TRBV7-9 with TRBJ2-7; 9 positions match TRBD2. CDR3 length: 20 amino acids. V gave up 5 bases and J gave up 5 bases; unmatched junction bases: 25. The germline gives CDR1 SEHNR, CDR2 FQNEAQ (reference sequence). CDR3 nucleotide sequence: TGTGCCAGCAGCAACCAGCCACGTTCTACTGGTAGCGGGAGAAGGAACGAGCAGTACTTC. Amino acid sequence: CASSNQPRSTGSGRRNEQYF.

This clonotype occurred a few times. CDR3 in DNA: TGTGCCAGCAGAAACACAGGCGGTTCACCCCTCCACTTT. Translated: CASRNTGGSPLHF. The rearrangement links TRBV7-9 to TRBJ1-6, with D tentatively TRBD1 (5 bases). The length of the CDR3 is 13 residues. Trimming removed 6 bases at V and 9 bases at J, with 12 bases between. Germline values: CDR1 SEHNR, CDR2 FQNEAQ (reference sequence).

The J gene is TRBJ1-1, the V gene TRBV7-9; 8 nucleotides agree with TRBD1. CDR3 length equals 13 residues. V lost 5 bases and J lost 4; bases outside the gene matches: 3. In germline, CDR1 is SEHNR, CDR2 FQNEAQ (reference sequence). CDR3 bases: TGTGCCAGCAGCCCGGACAGGGCCACTGAAGCTTTCTTT. Amino acids: CASSPDRATEAFF.